One T cell receptor (beta chain) is described in this entry. Its antigen is not known. The data stem from a study of cytomegalovirus exposure and HLA in healthy donors. Use of 60 Vbeta and 13 Jbeta primers characterized the PCR. Original data processing: In a later analysis, of around 83 million unique beta chains, 9 million to 11 million appeared in at least two donors. Assay used: immunoSEQ multiplex PCR; TCRdb lists only in-frame clones, some missing. That table gives V, J and clone size, and the DNA gave D and trimming. The sample includes 120,000 or so clones, 75% to 90% seen only once; the top ten take 8% to 9%. Healthy bone marrow donors made up the cohort. The CDR3 runs 14 residues. Germline V gene lookup returns CDR1 LGHNA and CDR2 YSLEER. Between the trimmed V and J ends, which lost 4 bases and 7 bases, there was a span of 14 bases. The study, taken as a whole, reports: Whilst most TCR sequences proved rare, a subset of public TCRs occurred across many donors. Among donors in an Asian-associated ancestry cluster, a later analysis reportedly found fewer N-insertions than the approximately 700-donor mean.

Material for sequencing was PBMCs. The gene calls are TRBV4-3 and TRBJ1-5; no definite D call. The receptor's source is a female donor in good health and CMV-seropositive. The CDR3 sequence: CASSPQLSQQPQHF. The CDR3 coding sequence is TGCGCCAGCAGCCCGCAGTTATCACAGCAGCCCCAGCATTTT.